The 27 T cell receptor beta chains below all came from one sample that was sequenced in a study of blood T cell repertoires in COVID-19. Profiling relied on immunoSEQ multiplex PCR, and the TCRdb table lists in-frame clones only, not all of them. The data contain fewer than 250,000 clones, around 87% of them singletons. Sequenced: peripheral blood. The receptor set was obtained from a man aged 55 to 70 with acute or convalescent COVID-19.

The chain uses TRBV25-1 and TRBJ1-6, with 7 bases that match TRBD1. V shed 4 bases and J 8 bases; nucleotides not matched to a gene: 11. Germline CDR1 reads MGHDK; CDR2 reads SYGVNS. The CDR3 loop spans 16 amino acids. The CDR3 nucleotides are TGTGCCAGCAGTGCTCTCAGGGGGAATCGGGATTCACCCCTCCACTTT. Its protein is CASSALRGNRDSPLHF. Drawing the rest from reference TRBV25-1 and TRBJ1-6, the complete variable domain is EADIYQTPRYLVIGTGKKITLECSQTMGHDKMYWYQQDPGMELHLIHYSYGVNSTEKGDLSSESTVSRIRTEHFPLTLESARPSHTSQYLCASSALRGNRDSPLHFGNGTRLTVT.

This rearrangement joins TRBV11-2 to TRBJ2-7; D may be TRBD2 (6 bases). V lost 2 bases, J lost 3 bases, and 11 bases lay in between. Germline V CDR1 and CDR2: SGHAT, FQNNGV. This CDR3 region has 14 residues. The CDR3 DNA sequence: TGTGCCAGCAGCTTACGGGCGGGGAGCTACGAGCAGTACTTC. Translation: CASSLRAGSYEQYF.

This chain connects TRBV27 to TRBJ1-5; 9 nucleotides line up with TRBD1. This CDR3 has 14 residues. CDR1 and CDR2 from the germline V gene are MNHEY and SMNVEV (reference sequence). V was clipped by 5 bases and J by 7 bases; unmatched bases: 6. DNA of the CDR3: TGTGCCAGCAGTCCTGGGACAGGGTTCCAGCCCCAGCATTTT. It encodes CASSPGTGFQPQHF.

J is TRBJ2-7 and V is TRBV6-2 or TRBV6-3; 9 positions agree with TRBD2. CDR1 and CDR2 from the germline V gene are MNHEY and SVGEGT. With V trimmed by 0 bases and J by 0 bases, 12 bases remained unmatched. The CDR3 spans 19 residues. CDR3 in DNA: TGTGCCAGCAGTTACTCTTTCCTAGCGGGGCGACCTAGCTCCTACGAGCAGTACTTC. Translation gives CASSYSFLAGRPSSYEQYF.

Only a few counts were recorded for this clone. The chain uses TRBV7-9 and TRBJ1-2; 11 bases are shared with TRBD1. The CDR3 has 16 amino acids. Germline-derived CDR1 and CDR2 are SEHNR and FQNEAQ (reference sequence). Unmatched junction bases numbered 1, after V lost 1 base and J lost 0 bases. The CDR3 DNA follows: TGTGCCAGCAGCTTAGTGGGACAGGGGGCTAACTATGGCTACACCTTC. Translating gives CASSLVGQGANYGYTF.

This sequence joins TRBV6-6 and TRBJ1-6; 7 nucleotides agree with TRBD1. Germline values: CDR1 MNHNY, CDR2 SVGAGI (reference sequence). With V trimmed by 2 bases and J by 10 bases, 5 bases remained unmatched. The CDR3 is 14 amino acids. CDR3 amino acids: CASSYKGADSPLHF. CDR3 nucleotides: TGTGCCAGCAGTTACAAGGGGGCTGACTCACCCCTCCACTTT.

The CDR3 DNA reads TGTGCCAGTAGTATTACTCGGGTTGGGGGGAGCTCCTACAATGAGCAGTTCTTC. It is translated as CASSITRVGGSSYNEQFF. This rearrangement joins TRBV19 to TRBJ2-1, with D perhaps matching TRBD2 (6 bases). The CDR3 is made up of 18 amino acids. CDR1 and CDR2 from the germline V gene are LNHDA and SQIVND (reference sequence). V dropped 3 bases and J dropped 0 bases, with 18 bases sitting between them.

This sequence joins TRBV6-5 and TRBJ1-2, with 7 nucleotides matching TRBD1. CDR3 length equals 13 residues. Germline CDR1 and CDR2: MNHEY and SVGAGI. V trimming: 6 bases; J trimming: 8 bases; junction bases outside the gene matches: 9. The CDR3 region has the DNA TGTGCCAGCAGCTCCTGGACAGGCCTCGGCTACACCTTC. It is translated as CASSSWTGLGYTF.

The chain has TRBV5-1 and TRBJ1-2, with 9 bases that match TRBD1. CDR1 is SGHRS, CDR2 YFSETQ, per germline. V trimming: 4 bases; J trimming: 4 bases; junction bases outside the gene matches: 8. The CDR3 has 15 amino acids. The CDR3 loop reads CASSPRDRVGYGYTF. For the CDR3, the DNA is TGCGCCAGCAGCCCCCGGGACAGGGTGGGCTATGGCTACACCTTC.

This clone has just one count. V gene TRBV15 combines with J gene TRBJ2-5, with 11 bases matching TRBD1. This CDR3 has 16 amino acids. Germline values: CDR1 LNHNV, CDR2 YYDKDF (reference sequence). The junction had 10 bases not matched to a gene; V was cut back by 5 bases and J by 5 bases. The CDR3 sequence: CATSRTRGQGEETQYF. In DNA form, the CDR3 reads TGTGCCACCAGCCGTACACGGGGACAGGGGGAGGAGACCCAGTACTTC.

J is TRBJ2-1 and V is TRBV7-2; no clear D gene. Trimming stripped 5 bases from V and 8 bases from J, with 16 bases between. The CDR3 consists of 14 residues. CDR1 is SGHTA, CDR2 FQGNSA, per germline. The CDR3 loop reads CASSPSVAFYEQFF. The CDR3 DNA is TGTGCCAGCAGCCCAAGCGTGGCCTTCTATGAGCAGTTCTTC.

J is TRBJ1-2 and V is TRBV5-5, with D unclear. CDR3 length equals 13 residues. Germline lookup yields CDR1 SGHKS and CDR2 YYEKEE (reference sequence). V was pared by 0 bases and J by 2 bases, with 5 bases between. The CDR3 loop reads CASSLEPNYGYTF. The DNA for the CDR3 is TGTGCCAGCAGCTTGGAGCCGAACTATGGCTACACCTTC.

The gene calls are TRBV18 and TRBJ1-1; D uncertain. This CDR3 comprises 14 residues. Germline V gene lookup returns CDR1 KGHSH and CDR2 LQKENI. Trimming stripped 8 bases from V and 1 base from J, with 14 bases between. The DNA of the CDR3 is TGTGCCAGCACGAAATTCCGGGAGAACACTGAAGCTTTCTTT. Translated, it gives CASTKFRENTEAFF.

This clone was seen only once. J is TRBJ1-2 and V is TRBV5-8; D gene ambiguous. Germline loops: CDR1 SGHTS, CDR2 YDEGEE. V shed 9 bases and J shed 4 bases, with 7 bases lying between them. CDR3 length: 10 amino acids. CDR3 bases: TGTGCCAACTCTCTCTATGGCTACACCTTC. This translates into CANSLYGYTF.

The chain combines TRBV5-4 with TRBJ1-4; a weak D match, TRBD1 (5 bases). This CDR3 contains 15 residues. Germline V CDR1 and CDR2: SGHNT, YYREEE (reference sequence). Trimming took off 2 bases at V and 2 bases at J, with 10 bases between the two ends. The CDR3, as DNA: TGTGCCAGCAGCTTAAACCAGGGTACTAATGAAAAACTGTTTTTT. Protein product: CASSLNQGTNEKLFF.

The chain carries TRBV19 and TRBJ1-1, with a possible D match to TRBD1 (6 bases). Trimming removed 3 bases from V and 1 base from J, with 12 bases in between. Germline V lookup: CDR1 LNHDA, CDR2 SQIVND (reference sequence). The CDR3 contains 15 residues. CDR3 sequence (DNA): TGTGCCAGTAGTATCTTGGGGGCGAAGAACACTGAAGCTTTCTTT. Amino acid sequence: CASSILGAKNTEAFF.

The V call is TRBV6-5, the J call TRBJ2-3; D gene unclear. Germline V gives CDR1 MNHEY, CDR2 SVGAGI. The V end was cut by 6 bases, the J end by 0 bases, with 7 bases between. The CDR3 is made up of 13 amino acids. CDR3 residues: CASRTPSTDTQYF. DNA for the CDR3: TGTGCCAGCAGAACTCCTAGCACAGATACGCAGTATTTT.

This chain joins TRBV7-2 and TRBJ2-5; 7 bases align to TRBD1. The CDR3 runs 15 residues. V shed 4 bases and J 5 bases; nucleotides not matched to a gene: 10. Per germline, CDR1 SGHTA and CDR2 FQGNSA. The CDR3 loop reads CASSSHSGGMETQYF. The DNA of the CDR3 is TGTGCCAGCAGCTCGCACTCAGGGGGTATGGAGACCCAGTACTTC.

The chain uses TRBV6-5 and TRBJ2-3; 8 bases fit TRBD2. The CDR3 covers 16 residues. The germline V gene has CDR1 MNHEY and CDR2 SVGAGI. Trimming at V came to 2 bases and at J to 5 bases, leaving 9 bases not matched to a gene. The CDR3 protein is CASSYGSGGLGDTQYF. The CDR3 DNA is TGTGCCAGCAGTTACGGGTCGGGGGGGCTTGGAGATACGCAGTATTTT.

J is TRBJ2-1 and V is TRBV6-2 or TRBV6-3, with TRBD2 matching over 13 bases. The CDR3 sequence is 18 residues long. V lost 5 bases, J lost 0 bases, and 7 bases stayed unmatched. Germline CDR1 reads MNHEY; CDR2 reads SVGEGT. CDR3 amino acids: CASSLGTSGVSSYNEQFF. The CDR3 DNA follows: TGTGCCAGCAGTCTCGGGACTAGCGGGGTTAGCTCCTACAATGAGCAGTTCTTC.

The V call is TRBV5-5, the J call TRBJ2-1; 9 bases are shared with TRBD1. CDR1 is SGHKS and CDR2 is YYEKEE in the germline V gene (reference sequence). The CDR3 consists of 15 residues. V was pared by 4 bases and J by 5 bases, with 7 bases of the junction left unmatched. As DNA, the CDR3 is TGTGCCAGCAGCCTCCTGAGGACAGGGGACAATGAGCAGTTCTTC. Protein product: CASSLLRTGDNEQFF.

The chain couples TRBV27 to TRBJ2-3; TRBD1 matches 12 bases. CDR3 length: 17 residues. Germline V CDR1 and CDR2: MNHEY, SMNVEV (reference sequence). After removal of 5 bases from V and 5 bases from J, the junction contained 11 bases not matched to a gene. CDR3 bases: TGTGCCAGCAGTGAACCGGGACAGGGGGCTTTCAGAGATACGCAGTATTTT. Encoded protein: CASSEPGQGAFRDTQYF.

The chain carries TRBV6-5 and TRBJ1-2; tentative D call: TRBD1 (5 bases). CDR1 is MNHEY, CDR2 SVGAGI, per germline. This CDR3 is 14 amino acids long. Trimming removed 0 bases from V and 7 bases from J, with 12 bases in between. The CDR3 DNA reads TGTGCCAGCAGTTACTCGAGGACATCGGGTGGCTACACCTTC. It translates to CASSYSRTSGGYTF.

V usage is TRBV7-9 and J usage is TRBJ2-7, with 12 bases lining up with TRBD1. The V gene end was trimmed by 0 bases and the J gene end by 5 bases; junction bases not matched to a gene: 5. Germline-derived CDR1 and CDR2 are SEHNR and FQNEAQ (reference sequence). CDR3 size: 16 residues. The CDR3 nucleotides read TGTGCCAGCAGCTTAGCCGGGACAGGGGGCAGGGACGAGCAGTACTTC. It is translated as CASSLAGTGGRDEQYF.

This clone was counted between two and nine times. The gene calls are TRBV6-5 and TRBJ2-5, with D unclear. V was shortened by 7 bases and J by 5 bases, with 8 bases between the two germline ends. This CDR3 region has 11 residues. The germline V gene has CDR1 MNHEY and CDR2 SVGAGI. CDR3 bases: TGTGCCAGCACCCAAGCGGAGACCCAGTACTTC. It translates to CASTQAETQYF.

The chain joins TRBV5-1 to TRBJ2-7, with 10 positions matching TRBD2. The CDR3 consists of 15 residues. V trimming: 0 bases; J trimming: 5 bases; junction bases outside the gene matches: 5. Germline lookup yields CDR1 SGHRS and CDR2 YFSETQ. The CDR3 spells CASSLVGLAAHEQYF. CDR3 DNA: TGCGCCAGCAGCTTGGTAGGACTAGCGGCCCACGAGCAGTACTTC.

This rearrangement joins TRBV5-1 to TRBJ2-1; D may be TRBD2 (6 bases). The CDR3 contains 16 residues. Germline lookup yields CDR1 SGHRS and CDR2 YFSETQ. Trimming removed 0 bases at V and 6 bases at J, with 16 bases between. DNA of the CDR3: TGCGCCAGCAGCTTGGTTGCGGGGCGGGGATTCAATGAGCAGTTCTTC. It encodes CASSLVAGRGFNEQFF.